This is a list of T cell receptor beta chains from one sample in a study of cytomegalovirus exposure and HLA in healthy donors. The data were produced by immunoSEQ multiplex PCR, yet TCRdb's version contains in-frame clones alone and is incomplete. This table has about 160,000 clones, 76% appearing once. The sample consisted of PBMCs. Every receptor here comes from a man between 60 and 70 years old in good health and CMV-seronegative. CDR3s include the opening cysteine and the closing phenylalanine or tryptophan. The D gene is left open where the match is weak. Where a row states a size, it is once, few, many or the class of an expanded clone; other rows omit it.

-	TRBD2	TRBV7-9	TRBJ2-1	TGTGCCAGCAGCTTAAATGCGGGGGTACTTGAGCAGTTCTTC	CASSLNAGVLEQFF
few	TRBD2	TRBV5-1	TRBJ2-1	TGCGCCAGCAGCTTGGCCCTAGCGGGGCCTCACAATGAGCAGTTCTTC	CASSLALAGPHNEQFF
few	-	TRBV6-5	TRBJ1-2	TGTGCCAGCAGTTCCGGTTTCAGGGCAAAAGGCTACACCTTC	CASSSGFRAKGYTF
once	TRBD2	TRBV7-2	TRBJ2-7	TGTGCCAGCAGCTTAGGGGGACTAGCGGGGACGTACGAGCAGTACTTC	CASSLGGLAGTYEQYF
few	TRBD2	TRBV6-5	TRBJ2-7	TGTGCCAGCAGTTACCGCCGACTAGCGGGAGTTGGCGAGCAGTACTTC	CASSYRRLAGVGEQYF
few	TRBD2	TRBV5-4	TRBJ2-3	TGTGCCAGCAGCGCTACTAGCGGCACAGATACGCAGTATTTT	CASSATSGTDTQYF
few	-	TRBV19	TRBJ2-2	TGTGCCAGTAGTACGGGACAAGCCGGGGAGCTGTTTTTT	CASSTGQAGELFF
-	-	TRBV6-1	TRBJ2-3	TGTGCCAGCAGTGAAATCGGCGGGGCGATCGCAGATACGCAGTATTTT	CASSEIGGAIADTQYF
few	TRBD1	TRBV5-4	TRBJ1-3	TGTGCCAGCAGCCGCGGAGGAGGACAGGGGTTCAGAAACACCATATATTTT	CASSRGGGQGFRNTIYF
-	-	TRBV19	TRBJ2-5	TGTGCCAGTAGTTATCGGGGGACCGAACAAGAGACCCAGTACTTC	CASSYRGTEQETQYF
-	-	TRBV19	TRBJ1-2	TGTGCCAGTACCCCGATGGGAACAGGGACCCCAAACTATGGCTACACCTTC	CASTPMGTGTPNYGYTF
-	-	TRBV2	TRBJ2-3	TGTGCCAGCGACGTGGGCGATACGCAGTATTTT	CASDVGDTQYF
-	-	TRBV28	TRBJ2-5	TGTGCCAGCAGTTCCCCTGCAGGGCGGGAGACCCAGTACTTC	CASSSPAGRETQYF
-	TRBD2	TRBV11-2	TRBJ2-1	TGTGCCAGCAGCTTAGGGACTAGCGGATATACCTACAATGAGCAGTTCTTC	CASSLGTSGYTYNEQFF
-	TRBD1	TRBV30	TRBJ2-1	TGTGCCTGGAGTGTACAGGGGGACGGGGAGCAGTTCTTC	CAWSVQGDGEQFF
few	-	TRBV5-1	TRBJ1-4	TGCGCCAGCAGCCCACAGGGTACTGGAGGTGAAAAACTGTTTTTT	CASSPQGTGGEKLFF
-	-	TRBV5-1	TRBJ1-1	TGCGCCAGCAGCTTGACCGGGGAGAACACTGAAGCTTTCTTT	CASSLTGENTEAFF
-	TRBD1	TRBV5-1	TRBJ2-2	TGCGCCAGCAGCCCCAGGACAGGGGACACCGGGGAGCTGTTTTTT	CASSPRTGDTGELFF
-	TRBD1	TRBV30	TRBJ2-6	TGTGCCGGATCGACAGGGGCAATTTTCTCTGGGGCCAACGTCCTGACTTTC	CAGSTGAIFSGANVLTF
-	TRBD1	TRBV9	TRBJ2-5	TGTGCCAGCAGCCAAGACAGGGGTCAAGAGACCCAGTACTTC	CASSQDRGQETQYF
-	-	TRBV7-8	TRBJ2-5	TGTGCCAGCAGCTTAGGGACAGATCAAGAGACCCAGTACTTC	CASSLGTDQETQYF
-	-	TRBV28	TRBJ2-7	TGTGCCAGCAGTCCCTGGGGCCCCACCACCCTCTCCTACGAGCAGTACTTC	CASSPWGPTTLSYEQYF
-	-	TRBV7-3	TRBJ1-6	TGTGCCAGCAGCTTAAGGGCACAGCAATCTTCACCCCTCCACTTT	CASSLRAQQSSPLHF
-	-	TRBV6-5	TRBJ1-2	TGTGCCAGCAGTTACTCTCGGGGATATGAGAGCTATGGCTACACCTTC	CASSYSRGYESYGYTF
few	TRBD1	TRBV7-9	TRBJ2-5	TGTGCCAGCAGCCTGAGGACAGGGGAAGGGGAGCAGTACTTC	CASSLRTGEGEQYF
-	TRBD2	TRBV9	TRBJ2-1	TGTGCCAGCAGCCTCATAGCGGGATCGGACAATGAGCAGTTCTTC	CASSLIAGSDNEQFF
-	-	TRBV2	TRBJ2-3	TGTGCCAGCAGTGAATCCCGACTAGTTGGCACAGATACGCAGTATTTT	CASSESRLVGTDTQYF
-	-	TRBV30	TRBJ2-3	TGTGCCTGGAGTGTAGAGGGGGGGCGTACGCAGTATTTT	CAWSVEGGRTQYF
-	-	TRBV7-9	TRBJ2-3	TGTGCCAGCAGCCCCGGCCGGGCAGATACGCAGTATTTT	CASSPGRADTQYF
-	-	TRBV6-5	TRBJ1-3	TGTGCCAGCAGTTCGGTTCTCTCTGGAAACACCATATATTTT	CASSSVLSGNTIYF
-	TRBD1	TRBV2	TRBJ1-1	TGTGCTGCTGGAGACAGGGTCGGAGCTTTCTTT	CAAGDRVGAFF
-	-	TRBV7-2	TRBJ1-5	TGTGCCAGCAGCTTAGTGGGGGGTTATAGCAATCAGCCCCAGCATTTT	CASSLVGGYSNQPQHF
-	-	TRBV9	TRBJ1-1	TGTGCCAGCAGCGAGTGGGACACCCCGGGGGCTTTCTTT	CASSEWDTPGAFF
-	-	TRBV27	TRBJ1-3	TGTGCCAGCAGTTTCAGCGGGCAAGGAAACACCATATATTTT	CASSFSGQGNTIYF
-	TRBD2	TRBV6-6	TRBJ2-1	TGTGCCTCCGAATCTAGCGGGACATCGAGGAATGAGCAGTTCTTC	CASESSGTSRNEQFF
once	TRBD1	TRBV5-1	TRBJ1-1	TGCGCCAGCAGCGGACAGGGGGCGGGGGGCGTGACTGAAGCTTTCTTT	CASSGQGAGGVTEAFF
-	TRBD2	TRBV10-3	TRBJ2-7	TGTGCCATAGCGGGAACCCCCTACGAGCAGTACTTC	CAIAGTPYEQYF
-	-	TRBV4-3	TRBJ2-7	TGCGCCAGCAGCCAAGATCAGGGGAGGGCCTACGAGCAGTACTTC	CASSQDQGRAYEQYF
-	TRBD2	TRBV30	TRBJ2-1	TGTGCCTGGAGCGCGCGGTCGGGAGGGGGGCAGTTCTTC	CAWSARSGGGQFF
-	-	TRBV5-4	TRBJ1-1	TGTGCCAGCAGCCTACAGAGGAACACTGAAGCTTTCTTT	CASSLQRNTEAFF
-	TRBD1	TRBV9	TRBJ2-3	TGTGCCAGCAGAGTCCGGGACAGGGAGGTGTGTGGTCTAATTACTAATTTCACAGATACGCAGTATTTT	CASRVRDREVCGLITNFTDTQYF